Described below is a single T cell receptor (beta chain) sequence and its context. Its antigen remains unknown. This sample was taken from a study of cytomegalovirus exposure and HLA in healthy donors. Study-level information: Most donors, 81% of over 300 genotyped, fell in the Caucasian-associated ancestry cluster.

Study-level points and caveats: The productive fraction for most TCR beta V segments was about 87% or about 30% in an earlier analysis.

This PCR relied on a set of 60 Vbeta primers and 13 Jbeta primers. Original methodology: An analysis that came later counted 60 million to 80 million unique TCR beta chains, approximately 11 million shared. The assay was immunoSEQ multiplex PCR, and TCRdb's table has in-frame clones only and misses some. That table is the source of V, J and clone size, and D and trimming were worked out from the DNA. The data show some 150,000 clones, with roughly four fifths seen just once and about 10% held by the top ten. CDR1 and CDR2 from the germline V gene are ENHRY and SYGVKD. The CDR3 has 18 residues. Trimming stripped 10 bases from V and 4 bases from J, with 30 bases between. It was healthy bone marrow donors who served as donors.

Material for sequencing was PBMCs. The receptor comes from a man in his forties or fifties in good health and CMV-seropositive. V usage is TRBV10-3 and J usage is TRBJ2-3; D might be TRBD2 (6 bases). Written as DNA, the CDR3 is TGTGCCACCGGGACTTCTACCTCGGAACAGAGTATTTCAGATACGCAGTATTTT. It translates to CATGTSTSEQSISDTQYF.